This T cell receptor (beta chain) was captured in a study of blood T cell repertoires in COVID-19. As regards this clone: The sample has other DNA sequences that encode this CDR3 too.

The repertoire was sequenced with immunoSEQ multiplex PCR; TCRdb's copy has only in-frame clones and lacks some. The sample carries around 150,000 clones, roughly 80% recorded once. CDR1 SNHLY and CDR2 FYNNEI come from the germline V gene. J lost 4 bases, V lost 5 bases, and 6 bases had no gene match. The CDR3 covers 14 residues. Sequenced sample: peripheral blood. The chain joins TRBV2 to TRBJ2-7, with 9 bases identical to TRBD1. This clonotype was sampled from a man in his sixties with acute or convalescent COVID-19. The CDR3 bases are TGTGCCAGCAGTCTGGACAGGGGTCTGTACGAGCAGTACTTC. This translates into CASSLDRGLYEQYF.